This TCR beta chain appears in the sequencing data of a study of OX40 agonist ivuxolimab in advanced cancers. For this clone: Its antigen remains unknown.

This table comes from immunoSEQ multiplex PCR, and its TCRdb copy is limited to in-frame clones, with some not included. This table holds around 62,000 clones, roughly 81% found once. Findings and caveats of the study: The study found among the lowest clonal expansion in partial responders at 0.1-3.0 mg/kg.

V gave up 4 bases and J gave up 3 bases; unmatched junction bases: 12. Germline-derived CDR1 and CDR2 are SGHTS and YDEGEE. This CDR3 has 17 amino acids. The TCR comes from an adult with an advanced solid tumor such as melanoma, head and neck, liver or kidney cancer. Specimen: CD4+ or CD8+ T cells sorted from blood, collected in a trial of the OX40 agonist ivuxolimab. The chain recombines TRBV5-8 with TRBJ1-5; 8 bases match TRBD1. In DNA form, the CDR3 reads TGTGCCAGCAGCCAAGACCAAACAGGGGGAAACAATCAGCCCCAGCATTTT. Protein: CASSQDQTGGNNQPQHF.